This T cell receptor beta chain stems from a study of cytomegalovirus exposure and HLA in healthy donors (dated by TCRdb to 2015 to 2018). Background for the entire study: According to an earlier analysis of 587 of the donors, some 180 million T cells yielded some 120 million unique TCR beta sequences and approximately 300 Gb of sequence data. An early release that covered roughly 600 HLA-typed donors contained approximately 290 gigabases of sequencing data and about 93 million unique TCR sequences. Of the 398 genotyped donors, over 65% fell in the genetic ancestry cluster associated with self-reported Caucasian donors. The study was designed to test whether signatures of past pathogen exposure could be identified by cataloging public T cell receptors. The study used immunosequencing to profile the T cell repertoires of 670 or so subjects and linked those repertoires to cytomegalovirus serostatus. Along with the roughly 670-subject first cohort, a separate validation cohort of 120 different subjects was used. To predict cytomegalovirus infection status, the study brought together high-throughput TCR immunosequencing, statistical association of individual TCRs with disease status, and machine learning. In a later analysis, previously published TCR beta repertoires from several hundred donors were re-analyzed and high-resolution HLA genotyping was added so that TCR occurrence patterns could be studied. The later analysis used no new phenotypic data to find candidate immune exposures, relying instead on TCR beta sequences and their occurrence across donors. An earlier analysis of 500 to 750 of the donors applied high-throughput TCR beta sequencing to assess whether each TCR beta V gene segment acted as functional or pseudogenic. Donor age, sex, ethnicity and CMV serostatus were collected together with the repertoire data. A later genetic analysis took genome-wide SNP genotypes for about three fifths of the 666 donors and used that subset as a discovery cohort. Every discovery cohort repertoire had been produced on one sequencing platform. Class I and class II HLA loci were covered by the typing at four-digit resolution. Typing coverage varied by locus: about 620-640 donors for A, B, C, DRB1 and DQB1; roughly 560 for DQA1; over 600 for DPA1; under 490 for DPB1. Because of strong linkage in the cohort, a handful of DR-DQ haplotypes were treated as single units for association and clustering. Among some 410 genotyped donors of the cohort, an average of approximately 240,000 unique TCR beta nucleotide sequences was sequenced per donor, of which about 19% were non-productive.

The cohort comprised under 700 healthy bone marrow donors. At the time of sampling, all cohort members were nominally healthy, though unrecorded immune exposures were likely present. The donor tested CMV seronegative and was one of the 352 seronegative cohort members. Each donor provided a peripheral blood sample, and peripheral blood mononuclear cells were used for TCR beta sequencing. Genomic DNA was extracted from the blood cell samples with the Qiagen DNeasy Blood Extraction Kit. Library creation used the immunoSEQ multiplex PCR assay. For the multiplex PCR, a mixture combining 60 forward primers for TCR Vbeta segments and 13 reverse primers for TCR Jbeta segments was used. Amplification of the CDR3 region of rearranged TCR beta genes was performed with a multiplex PCR assay on genomic DNA. The Illumina HiSeq System was used to sequence the amplified TCR beta libraries as 87-base-pair reads. The authors' analysis ran thus. Across the roughly 600 repertoires, a later analysis counted roughly 84 million unique TCR beta chains, roughly 11 million of which were shared by at least two donors. Raw reads were error-corrected and collapsed into unique sequences by a nearest-neighbor algorithm in which closely related sequences were merged to remove PCR and sequencing errors. CDR3 sequences were aligned to IMGT reference sequences to assign V, D and J gene segments. For a sequence to be retained, a match of at least six nucleotides to both a V gene segment and a J gene segment was required. A rearrangement counted as productive if the CDR3 had no stop codons and remained in frame with V and J, and every other rearrangement counted as non-productive. CDR3 was defined by IMGT convention, running from the second conserved V-encoded cysteine to the conserved J-encoded phenylalanine. In an earlier analysis of roughly 580 of the donors, sequences lacking an unambiguous match to a single V gene segment were excluded. In an earlier analysis of roughly 600 of the donors, a V segment was called functional when productive rearrangements were above 56.7%, and segregating when the standard deviation between donors exceeded 5%. A statistical classification framework was developed to diagnose cytomegalovirus status using the catalog of TCR beta chain sequences. In a later analysis, V and J genes were assigned by comparing TCR nucleotide sequences against IMGT/GENE-DB human TR gene sequences. The TCRdist pipeline was used in a later analysis to assign CDR3 sequences and most-parsimonious VDJ recombination scenarios. In a later analysis, every TCR beta chain was defined by the combination of its CDR3 amino acid sequence and its V-gene family, and reads without a unique V-gene family were dropped. As a way to deal with suspected cross-contamination and a sequencing artifact, a later analysis dropped more than 500 nucleotide sequences that were highly shared and had low generation probability. In a later analysis, a clonal expansion index for each public chain was calculated from normalized within-repertoire ranks of inferred template counts. A later analysis computed generation probabilities with a VDJ recombination model fitted to out-of-frame rearrangements, and checked the results against IGoR. In a later analysis, TCR-TCR, TCR-HLA and TCR-CMV co-occurrence was scored with hypergeometric tests, and a repertoire-size bias correction was applied to TCR pairs. In a later analysis, false discovery rates were estimated by permuting HLA or CMV assignments 20 times. In a later analysis, co-occurring TCRs were grouped using DBSCAN, and TCRdist sequence similarity was added for clustering within HLA-allele-positive subsets. For co-occurrence clustering, repertoires with fewer than 30,000 or more than 120,000 public chains were excluded, along with four to six repertoires with anomalous nucleotide sharing. TCRdb retrieved this table from immuneACCESS and kept in-frame rearrangements only. Not all clones are present; in checked studies, unresolved V genes account for under half, and no reason is known for the remainder. The V and J calls and clone size are taken from that table; D and trimming were inferred from the DNA. The sample yields about 200,000 clones; roughly 80% were counted once. The ten largest clonotypes hold roughly 3% of the sample.

Notes on this clone: This clone's antigen is unknown. Per-base qualities were not stored, and no clone one base away is much larger.

Study-wide findings and limitations: In a later analysis, HLA-associated TCR beta chains were found to be more clonally expanded and to have lower generation probabilities than equally common non-associated chains. Because counts were too low, seventeen rarely observed V segments, including chromosome 9 orphons, were left out of the earlier analysis of some 640 of the donors. A further reported finding was that TCR beta sequences accurately predicted the HLA-A and HLA-B alleles for most subjects in the first cohort. According to a later analysis, TCR association rates differed among HLA loci, with DRB1 alleles showing the most associated TCRs and HLA-C alleles showing the fewest. Across donors, most TCR sequences were observed very rarely, whereas some public TCRs were present in many individuals. Roughly uniform sequencing depth across donors was assumed in presence/absence analyses, although this assumption may not hold. A few of the identified cytomegalovirus-associated TCR beta chains were confirmed in vitro to be specific for cytomegalovirus antigens. For the cohort, immune exposure information was limited to CMV serostatus. The study listed 164 TCR beta chains as associated with cytomegalovirus. In a later genetic analysis, fewer N-insertions in productive TCRs were reported among donors in an Asian-associated ancestry cluster than the roughly 700-donor mean. A later analysis found that most CMV-associated TCR beta chains appeared HLA-restricted, with HLA associations seemingly driven largely by CMV exposure. A later genetic analysis associated a missense DCLRE1C variant with V-gene and J-gene trimming of TCR beta chains, and an independent cohort replicated the association. A cluster of highly shared sequence variants was judged likely to represent a technical artifact of the sequencing pipeline. In a later analysis, 15,000 to 20,000 TCR beta sequences were associated with specific HLA alleles at a false discovery rate of 0.05. When HLA alleles, especially DR and DQ, strongly co-occurred, attributing TCR associations to individual alleles was difficult. The cohort was sequenced for TCR beta chains only, and without alpha or paired-chain data the features that could be detected were limited. In both the original and validation cohorts, the classifier was reported to diagnose cytomegalovirus status with high specificity and sensitivity. Linkage disequilibrium might explain the correlated functional status among segregating V segments, but an unknown experimental factor could not be excluded. Several of the top co-occurrence clusters appeared to be linked to parvovirus B19, influenza, CMV and Epstein-Barr virus, according to a later analysis. In an earlier analysis of some 540 of the donors, most TCR beta V segments appeared in productive rearrangements about 87% or about 30% of the time, broadly matching IMGT annotations. The authors suggested that the approach could potentially be extended to other disease states and immunological phenotypes. HLA typing was unavailable for some donors at each locus, so association tests used only the typed subset.

The sequenced material came from PBMCs. The receptor's source is a woman in her thirties in good health and CMV-seronegative.

CDR3 reads: CASSPRQGITGNTIYF. The DNA sequence is given as TGCGCCAGCAGCCCCCGACAGGGGATTACTGGAAACACCATATATTTT. The rearrangement joined TRBV4-1 to TRBJ1-3; 8 central nucleotides agree with TRBD1. Ends trimmed: V by 4 bases, J by 2 bases; bases unmatched to a gene: 7. Taken from the germline V gene, the CDR1 and CDR2 loops are MGHRA and YSYEKL. The CDR3 goes from the cysteine to the phenylalanine over 16 residues. Left in the record is the CDR3 DNA by itself, 48 bases read in frame from the first base.